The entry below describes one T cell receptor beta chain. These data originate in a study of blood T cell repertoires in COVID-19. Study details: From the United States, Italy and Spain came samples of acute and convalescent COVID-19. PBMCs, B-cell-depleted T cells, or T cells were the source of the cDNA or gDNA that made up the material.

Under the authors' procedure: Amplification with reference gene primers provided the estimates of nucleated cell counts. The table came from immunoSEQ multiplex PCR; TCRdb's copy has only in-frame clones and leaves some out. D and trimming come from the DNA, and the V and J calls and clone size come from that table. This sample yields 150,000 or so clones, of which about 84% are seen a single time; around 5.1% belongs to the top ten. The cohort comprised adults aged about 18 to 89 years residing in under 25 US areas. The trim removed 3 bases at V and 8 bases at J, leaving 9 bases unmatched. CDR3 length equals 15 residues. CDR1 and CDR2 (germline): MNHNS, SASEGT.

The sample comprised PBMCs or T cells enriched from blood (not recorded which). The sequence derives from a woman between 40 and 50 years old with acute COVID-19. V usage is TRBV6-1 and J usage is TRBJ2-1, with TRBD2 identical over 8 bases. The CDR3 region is CASSEPGLGRHEQFF. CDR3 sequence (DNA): TGTGCCAGCAGTGAGCCGGGACTAGGCCGTCATGAGCAGTTCTTC.